These 14 T cell receptor beta chains share one sample of origin, sequenced in a study of neoadjuvant anti-PD-1 for oral cavity cancer. The table came from immunoSEQ multiplex PCR; TCRdb's copy has only in-frame clones and leaves some out. The top ten clones hold 4.5% to 5% of a sample with approximately 42,000 clones, 77% of them seen once. As to time point: after neoadjuvant nivolumab, at surgical resection. Material: PBMCs, obtained after nivolumab (anti-PD-1) treatment. The receptors shown here come from a person aged 40 to 85 with oral cavity squamous cell carcinoma.

The chain recombines TRBV7-2 with TRBJ2-5; D is perhaps TRBD2 (6 bases). V gave up 7 bases and J gave up 1 base, with 10 bases separating them. The CDR3 covers 13 residues. Germline-derived CDR1 and CDR2 are SGHTA and FQGNSA. The CDR3: CASTRGLQETQYF. CDR3 nucleotides: TGTGCCAGCACGCGGGGCCTCCAAGAGACCCAGTACTTC.

Only a few counts were recorded for this clone. V is TRBV7-9 and J is TRBJ1-2, with 8 bases aligning to TRBD1. The ends lost 4 bases at V and 6 bases at J; junction bases unmatched: 10. CDR1 is SEHNR and CDR2 is FQNEAQ in the germline V gene (reference sequence). CDR3 length equals 15 residues. The CDR3 region has the DNA TGTGCCAGCAGCTCCTGGACAGGGAAAGGGCATGGCTACACCTTC. Its translation is CASSSWTGKGHGYTF.

This rearrangement joins TRBV18 to TRBJ2-1, with D perhaps matching TRBD2 (6 bases). The CDR3 runs 14 residues. V was cut by 3 bases and J by 3 bases, with 9 bases left in between. Germline loops: CDR1 KGHSH, CDR2 LQKENI. The CDR3 DNA follows: TGTGCCAGCTCACCTTCGGGGGTCTACAATGAGCAGTTCTTC. This encodes CASSPSGVYNEQFF.

This clone was seen only a few times. The rearrangement links TRBV7-9 to TRBJ1-4, with D uncertain. V was clipped by 0 bases and J by 6 bases, with 11 bases between them. CDR3 length equals 15 residues. Germline loops: CDR1 SEHNR, CDR2 FQNEAQ (reference sequence). The CDR3 is CASSLAWGRDEKLFF. The CDR3, as DNA: TGTGCCAGCAGCTTAGCGTGGGGAAGGGATGAAAAACTGTTTTTT.

This clone was seen once. The J gene is TRBJ2-7, the V gene TRBV25-1, with no clear D. With 7 bases removed from V and 1 base from J, the gap between germline ends came to 11 bases. The CDR3 is 13 amino acids. CDR1 is MGHDK, CDR2 SYGVNS, per germline. The CDR3 loop is CASTRPGSYEQYF. The CDR3, as DNA: TGTGCCAGCACGAGGCCAGGATCCTACGAGCAGTACTTC.

In DNA, the CDR3 is TGTGCCAGCAGCTTTGAAGGGAATCAGCCCCAGCATTTT. Protein product: CASSFEGNQPQHF. This chain joins TRBV7-2 and TRBJ1-5; no reliable D call. The CDR3 totals 13 residues. Germline loops: CDR1 SGHTA, CDR2 FQGNSA. Trimming pared 3 bases from V and 4 bases from J, leaving 7 bases between.

The V and J genes are TRBV9 and TRBJ1-4; 8 nucleotides line up with TRBD1. J gave up 2 bases and V 5 bases, and 8 bases lay outside the gene matches. Per the germline V gene, CDR1 is SGDLS and CDR2 is YYNGEE. This CDR3 is 16 amino acids long. The CDR3 nucleotides read TGTGCCAGCAGTGAAGGACAGGGTTGGACTAATGAAAAACTGTTTTTT. Encoded protein: CASSEGQGWTNEKLFF.

This rearrangement joins TRBV30 to TRBJ2-7; D gene uncertain. Per germline, CDR1 GTSNPN and CDR2 SVGIG (reference sequence). V was trimmed by 3 bases and J by 3 bases, leaving 9 bases between them. The CDR3 consists of 12 residues. The CDR3 nucleotides are TGTGCCTGGAGAGCGAGAAGCTACGAGCAGTACTTC. Translating it yields CAWRARSYEQYF.

This clone has only a few counts. This chain uses TRBV25-1 with TRBJ1-5, with D possibly TRBD1 on 5 matching bases. Looked up from germline, CDR1 is MGHDK and CDR2 is SYGVNS. The CDR3 is 13 residues long. V gave up 4 bases and J gave up 3 bases, with 7 bases separating them. CDR3 coding DNA: TGTGCCAGCAGTGGACAGAACAATCAGCCCCAGCATTTT. As protein: CASSGQNNQPQHF.

The V call is TRBV30, the J call TRBJ2-7, with D possibly being TRBD1 or TRBD2 (5 bases each). Germline-derived CDR1 and CDR2 are GTSNPN and SVGIG (reference sequence). This CDR3 has 15 amino acids. V was clipped by 1 base and J by 3 bases, with 16 bases between them. This CDR3 is CAWSAGTLNYYEQYF. The CDR3, as DNA: TGTGCCTGGAGTGCCGGGACCTTGAATTACTACGAGCAGTACTTC.

V is TRBV7-9 and J is TRBJ2-5; no clear D gene. Germline-derived CDR1 and CDR2 are SEHNR and FQNEAQ (reference sequence). V gave up 3 bases and J gave up 2 bases, with 13 bases separating them. The length of the CDR3 is 15 residues. CDR3 sequence: CASSFLGRFQETQYF. In DNA form, the CDR3 reads TGTGCCAGCAGCTTCCTAGGGCGCTTTCAAGAGACCCAGTACTTC.

DNA of the CDR3: TGTGCCGAAGGGACAGGGTGGCTCGAGCAGTACTTC. Residues: CAEGTGWLEQYF. The chain carries TRBV6-1 and TRBJ2-7, with TRBD1 matching 9 bases. J was trimmed by 6 bases and V by 11 bases; bases with no gene match: 8. Germline loops: CDR1 MNHNS, CDR2 SASEGT. The CDR3 has 12 residues.

The genes are TRBV9 and TRBJ2-1; perhaps TRBD2 as D (6 bases). V was shortened by 7 bases and J by 2 bases, with 13 bases between the two germline ends. Looked up from germline, CDR1 is SGDLS and CDR2 is YYNGEE. The CDR3 is 14 residues long. The CDR3 nucleotides are TGTGCCAGCGGCACTAGCAGGGCCTACAATGAGCAGTTCTTC. Protein: CASGTSRAYNEQFF. Together with reference TRBV9 and TRBJ2-1, the CDR3 gives the full variable domain: DSGVTQTPKHLITATGQRVTLRCSPRSGDLSVYWYQQSLDQGLQFLIQYYNGEERAKGNILERFSAQQFPDLHSELNLSSLELGDSALYFCASGTSRAYNEQFFGPGTRLTVL.

The V call is TRBV10-3, the J call TRBJ1-1; tentative D call: TRBD1 (6 bases). Germline V lookup: CDR1 ENHRY, CDR2 SYGVKD. The CDR3 extends over 14 amino acids. The ends were cut back, 3 bases at V and 6 bases at J, with 14 bases in the middle. This chain's CDR3 is CAISDHRRGAEAFF. The CDR3 nucleotides are TGTGCCATCAGTGATCATAGAAGGGGGGCTGAAGCTTTCTTT.